The rows below give T cell receptor beta chains drawn from one sample of a study of CD8 T cells in ankylosing spondylitis. Each CDR3 protein gets one entry after TCRdb re-called the 5' RACE reads with MiXCR. Of about 27,000 distinct CDR3 sequences in the sample, 6.5% to 9.5% were seen once. Sequenced: blood. The receptors stem from a male donor with ankylosing spondylitis or in good health (not recorded which). The CDR3 runs from the conserved cysteine through the conserved F or W. Each record gives: CDR3 protein, CDR3 DNA, V gene, J gene, clone size, D gene. The D gene is left open where the match is weak. Clone size appears in some rows only: once, few, many, or a class for an expanded clone.

CDR3: CASSYSERGGNIQYF; DNA: TGTGCCAGCAGTTACTCGGAGCGGGGAGGAAACATTCAGTACTTC; V: TRBV6-2/TRBV6-3; J: TRBJ2-4; size: -; D: TRBD2
CDR3: CASTSTSPGELFF; DNA: TGTGCCAGTACCTCGACTAGCCCCGGGGAGCTGTTTTTT; V: TRBV19; J: TRBJ2-2; size: -; D: TRBD2
CDR3: CASSTLAGANEQFF; DNA: TGTGCCAGCAGCACCCTAGCGGGGGCGAATGAGCAGTTCTTC; V: TRBV7-2; J: TRBJ2-1; size: many; D: TRBD2
CDR3: CASTYTTPIRGTQYF; DNA: TGTGCCAGCACCTATACAACCCCTATAAGGGGGACCCAGTACTTC; V: TRBV2; J: TRBJ2-5; size: few; D: -
CDR3: CSARTGGYEQYF; DNA: TGCAGTGCTAGGACAGGAGGCTACGAGCAGTACTTC; V: TRBV20-1; J: TRBJ2-7; size: -; D: -
CDR3: CASSQVAGQGVGELFF; DNA: TGCGCCAGCAGCCAAGTAGCCGGACAGGGAGTCGGGGAGCTGTTTTTT; V: TRBV4-3; J: TRBJ2-2; size: -; D: TRBD1
CDR3: CASSHEATNTGELFF; DNA: TGTGCCAGCAGTCATGAGGCGACGAACACCGGGGAGCTGTTTTTT; V: TRBV12-3/TRBV12-4; J: TRBJ2-2; size: -; D: -
CDR3: CSARVGYEQYF; DNA: TGCAGTGCTAGGGTGGGCTACGAGCAGTACTTC; V: TRBV20-1; J: TRBJ2-7; size: -; D: -
CDR3: CSARRRDRLYEQYF; DNA: TGCAGTGCGCGCCGCCGGGACAGGCTCTACGAGCAGTACTTC; V: TRBV20-1; J: TRBJ2-7; size: many; D: TRBD1
CDR3: CASSPGRRDTEAFF; DNA: TGCGCCAGCAGCCCGGGACGGAGGGACACTGAAGCTTTCTTT; V: TRBV5-1; J: TRBJ1-1; size: many; D: -
CDR3: CASSSTVDTQYF; DNA: TGTGCCAGCAGCTCCACGGTAGATACGCAGTATTTT; V: TRBV7-9; J: TRBJ2-3; size: -; D: -
CDR3: CASGLERDSSTDTQYF; DNA: TGTGCTAGTGGGTTAGAGCGGGACTCTAGCACAGATACGCAGTATTTT; V: TRBV12-5; J: TRBJ2-3; size: many; D: TRBD2
CDR3: CSVARQQGASNEQFF; DNA: TGCAGCGTTGCAAGGCAACAGGGTGCATCCAATGAGCAGTTCTTC; V: TRBV29-1; J: TRBJ2-1; size: few; D: -
CDR3: CASSPAEGPLTGELFF; DNA: TGCGCCAGCAGCCCGGCAGAGGGACCGCTCACCGGGGAGCTGTTTTTT; V: TRBV5-1; J: TRBJ2-2; size: few; D: -
CDR3: CSAGDTGVEKLFF; DNA: TGCAGCGCCGGGGACACCGGGGTTGAAAAACTGTTTTTT; V: TRBV29-1; J: TRBJ1-4; size: -; D: -
CDR3: CSVVRESYNEQFF; DNA: TGCAGCGTTGTGCGGGAGTCCTACAATGAGCAGTTCTTC; V: TRBV29-1; J: TRBJ2-1; size: -; D: TRBD2
CDR3: CSDKAPQNNEQFF; DNA: TGCAGCGATAAGGCCCCGCAAAACAATGAGCAGTTCTTC; V: TRBV29-1; J: TRBJ2-1; size: few; D: -
CDR3: CASSPTMRGATIF; DNA: TGTGCCAGCAGTCCGACGATGAGGGGCGCAACCATCTTC; V: TRBV6-5; J: TRBJ2-1; size: -; D: -
CDR3: CASSLGEQYF; DNA: TGTGCCAGCAGCTTAGGCGAGCAGTACTTC; V: TRBV7-9; J: TRBJ2-7; size: many; D: -
CDR3: CASSVDGGSKPQHF; DNA: TGCGCCAGCAGCGTGGACGGGGGAAGTAAGCCCCAGCATTTT; V: TRBV5-1; J: TRBJ1-5; size: few; D: -
CDR3: CASTHRGGSEAFF; DNA: TGTGCCAGCACCCACAGGGGAGGGAGCGAAGCTTTCTTT; V: TRBV6-4; J: TRBJ1-1; size: -; D: TRBD1